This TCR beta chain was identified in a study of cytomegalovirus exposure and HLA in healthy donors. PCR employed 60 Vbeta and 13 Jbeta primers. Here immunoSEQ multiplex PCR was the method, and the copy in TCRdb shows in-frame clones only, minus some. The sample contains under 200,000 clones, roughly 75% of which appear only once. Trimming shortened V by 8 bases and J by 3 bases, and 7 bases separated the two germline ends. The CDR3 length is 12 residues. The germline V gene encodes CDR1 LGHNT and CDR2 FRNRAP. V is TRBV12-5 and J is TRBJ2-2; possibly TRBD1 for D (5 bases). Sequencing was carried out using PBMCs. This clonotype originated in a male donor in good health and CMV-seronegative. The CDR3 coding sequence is TGTGCTAGTTTCAGGGACACCGGGGAGCTGTTTTTT. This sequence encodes CASFRDTGELFF.